A single T cell receptor beta chain is shown here with its context. The sample comes from a study of T cells expressing NK-cell markers. The CDR3 is 15 amino acids. Germline V lookup: CDR1 MNHEY, CDR2 SVGAGI. For each CDR3 protein, TCRdb gives one entry from its re-call of the 5' RACE reads, without DNA. The table lists some 460,000 distinct CDR3 sequences. Sequenced input: blood T cells: a sorted CD56 or NKG2C T cell subset, CD4+ or CD8+ T cells, or bulk PBMC T cells (not recorded which). This clonotype was sampled from a woman aged 45-65 years in good health. The rearrangement links TRBV6-5 to TRBJ1-1. The CDR3: CASSRRWGGDTEAFF.